The T cell receptor beta chain described here comes from a study of shared clonotypes between healthy human individuals. General observations from the study: Naive subsets generally exceeded memory subsets in estimated richness. Clonotype sharing among donors, it was expected, would be affected by sequencing depth. Relative to clonotypes present in all four donors, those not shared had lower generation probabilities.

All the donors were Caucasian adults who lived in Nashville, Tennessee. Using immunoSEQ multiplex PCR, the repertoire was profiled, and TCRdb retains in-frame clones only, with some absent. The table has 1,500,000 or so clones, roughly 96% seen once. V was shortened by 0 bases and J by 0 bases, with 9 bases between the two germline ends. The CDR3 contains 15 residues. Germline assignment: CDR1 LNHNV and CDR2 YYDKDF (reference sequence). This clone came up once. Its antigen remains unidentified. The rearrangement links TRBV15 to TRBJ2-7; no clear D. The TCR was taken from a man aged 25-45 years in good health. Sequences were obtained from naive CD4+ T cells sorted from blood. Subset meaning: CD45RA+ positively selected. The CDR3 loop is CATSRDWGSSYEQYF. CDR3 nucleotide sequence: TGTGCCACCAGCAGAGATTGGGGAAGCTCCTACGAGCAGTACTTC.